The 12 T cell receptor beta chains in this list originate from one sample, sequenced in a study of cytomegalovirus exposure and HLA in healthy donors. Researchers ran the PCR with 60 Vbeta and 13 Jbeta primers. Profiled with immunoSEQ multiplex PCR; TCRdb holds only in-frame clones, not every one. The sample table sets out under 200,000 clones. Sequencing used PBMCs. All receptors come from a young man in good health and CMV-seronegative.

The rearrangement joins TRBV9 to TRBJ2-6, with 9 bases that match TRBD1. This CDR3 spans 18 amino acids. Germline V gene sequence: CDR1 SGDLS, CDR2 YYNGEE. V trimming: 0 bases; J trimming: 3 bases; junction bases outside the gene matches: 7. The CDR3 sequence is CASSVAMGQGYGANVLTF. As DNA, the CDR3 is TGTGCCAGCAGCGTAGCTATGGGACAGGGTTATGGGGCCAACGTCCTGACTTTC.

The J gene is TRBJ2-2, the V gene TRBV7-9, with 8 bases matching TRBD1. Germline assignment: CDR1 SEHNR and CDR2 FQNEAQ (reference sequence). V was clipped by 5 bases and J by 1 base; unmatched bases: 3. CDR3 length: 15 residues. DNA of the CDR3: TGTGCCAGCAGCCCGGGGACAGGGAACACCGGGGAGCTGTTTTTT. This sequence encodes CASSPGTGNTGELFF.

The chain carries TRBV4-2 and TRBJ2-7; 9 bases align to TRBD2. Germline trimming cut 3 bases from V and 1 base from J; bases unmatched to any gene: 4. The CDR3 extends over 15 amino acids. From germline, CDR1 is LGHNA and CDR2 YNFKEQ. Written as DNA, the CDR3 is TGTGCCAGCAGCCAGAATCTAGCGGGGTCCTACGAGCAGTACTTC. It yields the protein CASSQNLAGSYEQYF.

The V and J genes are TRBV4-3 and TRBJ1-2; 7 bases are a match to TRBD1. The V and J ends lost 0 bases and 8 bases, in that order; junction bases with no gene match: 9. Germline V CDR1 and CDR2: LGHNA, YSLEER. This CDR3 spans 15 amino acids. The CDR3 sequence is CASSQDWGQNDGYTF. CDR3 nucleotide sequence: TGCGCCAGCAGCCAAGATTGGGGACAGAACGACGGCTACACCTTC.

The chain carries TRBV5-1 and TRBJ1-1; no clear D gene. This CDR3 contains 17 residues. With 0 bases removed from V and 3 bases from J, the gap between germline ends came to 18 bases. Germline V gene lookup returns CDR1 SGHRS and CDR2 YFSETQ. The CDR3 nucleotides are TGCGCCAGCAGCTTGGGTCGGAGGGAATCTGTCCACACTGAAGCTTTCTTT. The encoded protein is CASSLGRRESVHTEAFF.

The chain uses TRBV5-1 and TRBJ2-7; TRBD2 aligns across 11 bases. The V gene end was trimmed by 4 bases and the J gene end by 5 bases; junction bases not matched to a gene: 8. The germline gives CDR1 SGHRS, CDR2 YFSETQ. The CDR3 is made up of 15 amino acids. CDR3 nucleotides: TGCGCCAGCAGCCATGAAACTAGCGGGAGCGACGAGCAGTACTTC. Amino acid sequence: CASSHETSGSDEQYF.

The chain joins TRBV18 to TRBJ2-2; tentative D call: TRBD1 (6 bases). CDR1 and CDR2 from the germline V gene are KGHSH and LQKENI. Trimming took 0 bases from V and 2 from J, leaving 7 bases between them. The CDR3 totals 15 residues. CDR3 loop: CASSPPRGNTGELFF. CDR3 DNA sequence: TGTGCCAGCTCACCACCCAGGGGCAACACCGGGGAGCTGTTTTTT.

This chain connects TRBV18 to TRBJ1-4; tentative D call: TRBD1 (5 bases). V lost 3 bases, J lost 7 bases, and 9 bases lay in between. The CDR3 extends over 13 amino acids. CDR1 and CDR2 (germline): KGHSH, LQKENI. The CDR3 DNA reads as TGTGCCAGCTCACCTCTCCAGGGTGAAAAACTGTTTTTT. Its protein product is CASSPLQGEKLFF.

CDR3 protein: CASRRTDFEAFF. Here the CDR3 DNA reads TGTGCCAGCAGGCGGACAGATTTTGAAGCTTTCTTT. The V and J genes are TRBV28 and TRBJ1-1; a possible D gene is TRBD1 (6 bases). The V and J ends lost 6 bases and 7 bases respectively, with 12 bases between them. The CDR3 sequence is 12 residues long. CDR1 and CDR2 from the germline V gene are MDHEN and SYDVKM.

The chain couples TRBV19 to TRBJ2-7; tentative D call: TRBD1 (5 bases). The CDR3 is made up of 14 amino acids. Germline V gene data show CDR1 as LNHDA and CDR2 as SQIVND (reference sequence). Trimming took off 3 bases at V and 1 base at J, with 10 bases between the two ends. CDR3 loop: CASSMRQGSYEQYF. DNA of the CDR3: TGTGCCAGTAGTATGCGGCAGGGATCCTACGAGCAGTACTTC.

The chain links TRBV7-9 to TRBJ2-7; D gene ambiguous. V lost 2 bases, J lost 0 bases, and 8 bases lay in between. The CDR3 is 14 residues long. The germline gives CDR1 SEHNR, CDR2 FQNEAQ (reference sequence). This CDR3 is CASSLIASSYEQYF. The DNA of the CDR3 is TGTGCCAGCAGCTTAATTGCGAGCTCCTACGAGCAGTACTTC.

The CDR3 bases are TGCGCCAGCAGTGATGGAGGCGAGCAGTACTTC. Amino acids: CASSDGGEQYF. V gene TRBV10-2 combines with J gene TRBJ2-7; D might be TRBD2 (5 bases). The germline CDR1 and CDR2 sequences are WSHSY and SAAADI. CDR3 length: 11 residues. Trimming cost V 3 bases and J 6 bases, with 6 bases left between them.